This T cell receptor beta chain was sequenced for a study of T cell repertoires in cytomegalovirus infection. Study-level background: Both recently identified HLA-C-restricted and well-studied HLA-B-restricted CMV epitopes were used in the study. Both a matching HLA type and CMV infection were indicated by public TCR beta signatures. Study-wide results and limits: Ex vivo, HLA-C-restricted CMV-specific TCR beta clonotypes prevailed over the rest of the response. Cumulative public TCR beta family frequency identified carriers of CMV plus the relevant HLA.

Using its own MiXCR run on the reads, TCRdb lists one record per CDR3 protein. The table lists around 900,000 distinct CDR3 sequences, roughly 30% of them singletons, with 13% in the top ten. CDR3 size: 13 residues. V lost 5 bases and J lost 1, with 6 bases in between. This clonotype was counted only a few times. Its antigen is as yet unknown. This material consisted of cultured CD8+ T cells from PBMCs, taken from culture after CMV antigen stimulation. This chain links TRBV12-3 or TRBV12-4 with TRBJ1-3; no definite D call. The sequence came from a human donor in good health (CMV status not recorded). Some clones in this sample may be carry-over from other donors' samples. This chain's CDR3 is CASSPRSGNTIYF. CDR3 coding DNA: TGTGCCAGCAGTCCGAGGTCTGGAAACACCATATATTTT.